This paragraph covers one T cell receptor (beta chain) sequence. The antigen is unknown. The germline gives CDR1 SQVTM, CDR2 ANQGSEA. Trimming cost V 0 bases and J 0 bases; bases outside gene matches: 4. The CDR3 extends over 17 amino acids. Specified time point: week 35, safety follow-up. Topical imiquimod accompanied each vaccine dose, which consisted of 300 ug of mutant IDH1 20-mer peptide. In weeks 1, 3, 5, 7, 11, 15, 19 and 23, patients were immunized, eight times in all. Only in-frame clones appear in the TCRdb table, and some are missing; sequencing was by immunoSEQ multiplex PCR. The data contain approximately 60,000 clones, 86% of them singletons. This record comes from a study of a mutant IDH1 vaccine in newly diagnosed glioma. Study summary: Treated patients showed a male proportion of approximately 62%, a female proportion of about 40%, and a mean age of 40.4 years.

Overall study results and limits: There were vaccine-induced immune responses in approximately 95% of the patients. Pseudoprogression apparently tracked independently of changes in top peripheral T cell clonotypes.

The starting material was PBMCs, obtained from a glioma patient whose treatment included an IDH1 peptide vaccine. V and J are TRBV29-1 and TRBJ2-6; 8 bases agree with TRBD2. This receptor was obtained from a man aged 35 to 55 with glioma. For the CDR3, the DNA is TGCAGCGTTGAAGATGCCGGGGGGGACTCTGGGGCCAACGTCCTGACTTTC. Its protein is CSVEDAGGDSGANVLTF.